These 17 T cell receptor beta chains were sequenced from one sample in a study of response to subunit inactivated influenza vaccine. Each CDR3 protein gets one entry after TCRdb re-called the RT-PCR reads with MiXCR. The table has almost 250,000 distinct CDR3 sequences, 12% seen once. Specimen: non-naive T cells sorted from PBMCs, collected roughly 2 weeks before vaccination. The receptors come from a man between 45 and 60 years old who received an inactivated influenza vaccine.

This chain uses TRBV28 with TRBJ1-1; 8 bases are a match to TRBD1. This CDR3 has 13 residues. CDR1 and CDR2 (germline): MDHEN, SYDVKM. V shed 10 bases, J shed 0 bases, and the junction held 4 bases outside the gene matches. DNA for the CDR3: TGTGCCACCGACAGGGGAATGAACACTGAAGCTTTCTTT. It codes for CATDRGMNTEAFF.

This clonotype was picked up a small number of times. The J gene is TRBJ2-5, the V gene TRBV3-1; D may match TRBD1 or TRBD2 (6 bases each). CDR3 length equals 18 residues. Deletions cut 3 bases from V and 2 bases from J, with 22 bases between. Germline V gene sequence: CDR1 LGHDT, CDR2 YNNKEL (reference sequence). The CDR3: CASSHGMGGRAFQETQYF. The CDR3 nucleotides read TGTGCCAGCAGCCATGGGATGGGGGGCCGAGCATTTCAAGAGACCCAGTACTTC.

The V call is TRBV15, the J call TRBJ2-3; TRBD2 matches 11 bases. V lost 4 bases and J lost 0; bases outside the gene matches: 3. Germline V gene lookup returns CDR1 LNHNV and CDR2 YYDKDF (reference sequence). The CDR3 has 16 amino acids. The CDR3 bases are TGTGCCACCAGCAAAGGGACTAGCGGAAGCACAGATACGCAGTATTTT. Protein sequence: CATSKGTSGSTDTQYF. Drawing the rest from reference TRBV15 and TRBJ2-3, the complete variable domain is DAMVIQNPRYQVTQFGKPVTLSCSQTLNHNVMYWYQQKSSQAPKLLFHYYDKDFNNEADTPDNFQSRRPNTSFCFLDIRSPGLGDTAMYLCATSKGTSGSTDTQYFGPGTRLTVL.

There are a few counts of this clonotype. The chain uses TRBV9 and TRBJ2-3; D perhaps matches TRBD2 (6 bases). The CDR3 extends over 15 amino acids. V was clipped by 3 bases and J by 5 bases, with 16 bases between them. Germline CDR1 and CDR2: SGDLS and YYNGEE. CDR3 sequence (DNA): TGTGCCAGCAGCGCGTTTGGGACTTTGGGAGATACGCAGTATTTT. As protein: CASSAFGTLGDTQYF.

The rearrangement uses TRBV6-2 or TRBV6-3 and TRBJ2-4; tentatively, D is TRBD1 (5 bases). From germline, CDR1 is MNHEY and CDR2 SVGEGT. This CDR3 is 12 amino acids long. The V end was cut by 8 bases, the J end by 6 bases, with 11 bases between. The CDR3 spells CASGAVPNIQYF. Written as DNA, the CDR3 is TGTGCCAGCGGGGCGGTCCCAAACATTCAGTACTTC.

This clonotype turned up a few times. The chain employs TRBV12-3 or TRBV12-4 and TRBJ1-1, with 7 bases identical to TRBD1. V was clipped by 5 bases and J by 6 bases; unmatched bases: 15. This CDR3 comprises 16 residues. DNA of the CDR3: TGTGCCAGCAGTACCCTTGCAGGGGGAGGGTCATCTGAAGCTTTCTTT. It encodes CASSTLAGGGSSEAFF.

This clonotype occurred a few times. V gene TRBV20-1 combines with J gene TRBJ2-1, with TRBD2 identical over 14 bases. CDR3 size: 15 residues. J lost 0 bases, V lost 5 bases, and 0 bases had no gene match. CDR1 is DFQATT, CDR2 SNEGSKA, per germline (reference sequence). CDR3 protein: CSAGTSGSSYNEQFF. The CDR3 DNA reads TGCAGTGCTGGGACTAGCGGGAGCTCCTACAATGAGCAGTTCTTC.

This clonotype turned up a few times. J is TRBJ2-5 and V is TRBV20-1; TRBD2 might be the D (5 bases). The CDR3 contains 13 residues. CDR1 and CDR2 (germline): DFQATT, SNEGSKA (reference sequence). Trimming took off 6 bases at V and 11 bases at J, with 22 bases between the two ends. Here the CDR3 DNA reads TGCAGTGCCCCTTCACAGCGGACGAAGGTGCAGTACTTC. Its protein is CSAPSQRTKVQYF.

This clonotype has only a few counts. The chain combines TRBV20-1 with TRBJ1-6, with D uncertain. The germline V gene has CDR1 DFQATT and CDR2 SNEGSKA (reference sequence). The CDR3 totals 15 residues. The germline V and J ends were trimmed by 7 bases and 2 bases, with 15 bases remaining between them. The CDR3 DNA follows: TGCAGTGTTGGACGTTTAGGCACCTATAATTCACCCCTCCACTTT. It specifies CSVGRLGTYNSPLHF.

The rearrangement links TRBV9 to TRBJ2-7; 9 positions match TRBD2. Trimming removed 3 bases from V and 1 base from J; junction bases left unmatched: 2. CDR1 and CDR2 from the germline V gene are SGDLS and YYNGEE. The CDR3 consists of 14 residues. The CDR3 nucleotides are TGTGCCAGCAGCGAGACTAGCGGATCCTACGAGCAGTACTTC. It encodes CASSETSGSYEQYF.

The rearrangement uses TRBV5-1 and TRBJ2-5; 8 nucleotides match TRBD1. This CDR3 contains 16 residues. CDR1 and CDR2 from the germline V gene are SGHRS and YFSETQ. Trimming cost V 0 bases and J 3 bases; bases outside gene matches: 7. CDR3 sequence reads: CASSLGPTGDEETQYF. The CDR3 coding sequence is TGCGCCAGCAGCTTGGGTCCGACAGGGGATGAAGAGACCCAGTACTTC.

This sequence joins TRBV7-2 and TRBJ2-3; 7 nucleotides agree with TRBD2. The CDR3 length is 12 residues. CDR1 is SGHTA and CDR2 is FQGNSA in the germline V gene. The V gene end was trimmed by 4 bases and the J gene end by 5 bases; junction bases not matched to a gene: 0. The CDR3 reads CASSSGGDTQYF. DNA for the CDR3: TGTGCCAGCAGCTCGGGAGGAGATACGCAGTATTTT. Looking up the rest from reference TRBV7-2 and TRBJ2-3 gives the full variable domain: GAGVSQSPSNKVTEKGKDVELRCDPISGHTALYWYRQSLGQGLEFLIYFQGNSAPDKSGLPSDRFSAERTGGSVSTLTIQRTQQEDSAVYLCASSSGGDTQYFGPGTRLTVL.

V gene TRBV2 combines with J gene TRBJ1-1; maybe TRBD1 (5 bases). Per germline, CDR1 SNHLY and CDR2 FYNNEI. Trimming removed 5 bases at V and 6 bases at J, with 13 bases between. The CDR3 extends over 13 amino acids. The CDR3 coding sequence is TGTGCCAGCAGTCGACAAGGGACGGCTGAAGCTTTCTTT. This gives the protein CASSRQGTAEAFF.

At least ten counts were recorded for this clonotype. The J gene is TRBJ2-1, the V gene TRBV5-1; the match to TRBD2 covers 8 bases. The trim removed 4 bases at V and 5 bases at J, leaving 14 bases unmatched. The germline gives CDR1 SGHRS, CDR2 YFSETQ. CDR3 length equals 17 residues. The CDR3 region is CASSGGPAGVVNNEQFF. The CDR3 DNA reads TGCGCCAGCAGCGGGGGGCCAGCGGGAGTGGTGAACAATGAGCAGTTCTTC. Full variable domain (outside the CDR3, taken from reference TRBV5-1 and TRBJ2-1): KAGVTQTPRYLIKTRGQQVTLSCSPISGHRSVSWYQQTPGQGLQFLFEYFSETQRNKGNFPGRFSGRQFSNSRSEMNVSTLELGDSALYLCASSGGPAGVVNNEQFFGPGTRLTVL.

This clonotype appeared many times. J is TRBJ2-1 and V is TRBV28; 13 nucleotides agree with TRBD2. Germline V CDR1 and CDR2: MDHEN, SYDVKM. J was trimmed by 5 bases and V by 4 bases; bases with no gene match: 2. The CDR3 has 15 residues. The CDR3 loop is CASSSGLAGNNEQFF. The CDR3 nucleotides read TGTGCCAGCAGTTCGGGACTAGCGGGAAACAATGAGCAGTTCTTC.

The rearrangement links TRBV6-5 to TRBJ2-5, with D perhaps matching TRBD2 (5 bases). Looked up from germline, CDR1 is MNHEY and CDR2 is SVGAGI. The CDR3 is 14 amino acids. V dropped 2 bases and J dropped 1 base, with 8 bases sitting between them. The CDR3 DNA sequence: TGTGCCAGCAGTTACAGCGGAGGCCAAGAGACCCAGTACTTC. This sequence encodes CASSYSGGQETQYF.

In this sample, this clonotype turned up a few times. J is TRBJ2-7 and V is TRBV6-2 or TRBV6-3, with TRBD2 as a possible D gene (5 bases). The V end lost 10 bases, the J end lost 1 base, and 17 bases lay between the germline ends. Looked up from germline, CDR1 is MNHEY and CDR2 is SVGEGT. The CDR3 has 14 amino acids. CDR3 loop: CATISGHASYEQYF. The DNA for the CDR3 is TGTGCCACCATAAGCGGCCATGCTTCCTACGAGCAGTACTTC.